A selection of T cell receptor beta chains follows, all from one sample in a study of T-cell memory formation after mild COVID-19. TCRdb recomputed calls from the 5' RACE reads with MiXCR, one row per CDR3 protein. The table shows about 560,000 distinct CDR3 sequences, with roughly 21% occurring only once. Source material: PBMCs or a T cell subset sorted from them (not recorded which). The receptors come from an adult woman who had mild COVID-19 (a few samples of this study predate the infection). Cell type and time point are not known. Each CDR3 is given with its conserved first and last residue. The order of the fields is clone size, J gene, D gene, V gene, CDR3 protein, CDR3 DNA. D genes are given only for firm matches. Clone size is not always given. Where it is, it says once, few, many or a class for expanded clones.

clone_size: few
j_call: TRBJ2-5
d_call: NA
v_call: TRBV13
cdr3_aa: CASRARQRGEETQYF
cdr3_nt: TGTGCCAGCAGGGCTAGACAGAGGGGGGAAGAGACCCAGTACTTC

clone_size: NA
j_call: TRBJ1-1
d_call: NA
v_call: TRBV29-1
cdr3_aa: CSVEDPGVTEAFF
cdr3_nt: TGCAGCGTTGAAGATCCAGGGGTCACTGAAGCTTTCTTT

clone_size: NA
j_call: TRBJ1-2
d_call: NA
v_call: TRBV7-9
cdr3_aa: CASSPGDLVYGYTF
cdr3_nt: TGTGCCAGCAGCCCCGGGGATTTAGTATATGGCTACACCTTC

clone_size: NA
j_call: TRBJ1-2
d_call: TRBD1
v_call: TRBV5-1
cdr3_aa: CASSLRWWTGSYTF
cdr3_nt: TGCGCCAGCAGCTTGAGGTGGTGGACAGGGAGCTACACCTTC

clone_size: NA
j_call: TRBJ1-1
d_call: TRBD1
v_call: TRBV5-1
cdr3_aa: CASSAGGTGGTEAFF
cdr3_nt: TGCGCCAGCAGCGCTGGGGGGACAGGGGGCACTGAAGCTTTCTTT

clone_size: many
j_call: TRBJ2-7
d_call: NA
v_call: TRBV28
cdr3_aa: CASSLQRTYEQYF
cdr3_nt: TGTGCCAGCAGTTTACAGCGGACCTACGAGCAGTACTTC

clone_size: NA
j_call: TRBJ1-4
d_call: TRBD1
v_call: TRBV24-1
cdr3_aa: CATSDQGAKNEKLFF
cdr3_nt: TGTGCCACCAGTGACCAGGGGGCGAAGAATGAAAAACTGTTTTTT

clone_size: few
j_call: TRBJ1-1
d_call: NA
v_call: TRBV4-1
cdr3_aa: CASSQATGWNTEAFF
cdr3_nt: TGCGCCAGCAGCCAAGCCACAGGGTGGAACACTGAAGCTTTCTTT

clone_size: NA
j_call: TRBJ1-6
d_call: NA
v_call: TRBV24-1
cdr3_aa: CATSERRGAPLHF
cdr3_nt: TGTGCCACCAGTGAACGAAGGGGGGCACCCCTCCACTTT

clone_size: few
j_call: TRBJ2-5
d_call: NA
v_call: TRBV30
cdr3_aa: CAWSVLLETQYF
cdr3_nt: TGTGCCTGGAGTGTGTTGTTGGAGACCCAGTACTTC

clone_size: NA
j_call: TRBJ1-4
d_call: NA
v_call: TRBV2
cdr3_aa: CASRRVSTNEKLFF
cdr3_nt: TGTGCCAGCAGACGGGTCAGCACTAATGAAAAACTGTTTTTT

clone_size: NA
j_call: TRBJ1-5
d_call: NA
v_call: TRBV6-2/TRBV6-3
cdr3_aa: CASSYPGYGGQPQHF
cdr3_nt: TGTGCCAGCAGTTACCCGGGGTACGGTGGGCAGCCCCAGCATTTT

clone_size: few
j_call: TRBJ2-7
d_call: TRBD1
v_call: TRBV27
cdr3_aa: CASSLYGDSYEQYF
cdr3_nt: TGTGCCAGCAGTTTATACGGGGACAGCTACGAGCAGTACTTC

clone_size: NA
j_call: TRBJ1-2
d_call: NA
v_call: TRBV5-1
cdr3_aa: CASSTSGRNYGYTF
cdr3_nt: TGCGCCAGCAGCACCTCGGGACGGAACTATGGCTACACCTTC

clone_size: few
j_call: TRBJ1-2
d_call: TRBD1
v_call: TRBV20-1
cdr3_aa: CSARPRGQRSYGYTF
cdr3_nt: TGCAGTGCTAGACCGAGGGGGCAGCGCAGCTATGGCTACACCTTC

clone_size: few
j_call: TRBJ2-6
d_call: NA
v_call: TRBV6-2/TRBV6-3
cdr3_aa: CATTSGANVLTF
cdr3_nt: TGTGCCACCACATCTGGGGCCAACGTCCTGACTTTC

clone_size: NA
j_call: TRBJ2-7
d_call: TRBD1
v_call: TRBV20-1
cdr3_aa: CSARGTGGTYEQYF
cdr3_nt: TGCAGTGCTAGGGGGACAGGGGGTACCTACGAGCAGTACTTC

clone_size: NA
j_call: TRBJ2-5
d_call: TRBD1
v_call: TRBV11-2
cdr3_aa: CASSQGAGQGETQYF
cdr3_nt: TGTGCCAGCAGCCAGGGGGCGGGACAGGGGGAGACCCAGTACTTC

clone_size: NA
j_call: TRBJ1-2
d_call: NA
v_call: TRBV9
cdr3_aa: CASSVTSSGGYTF
cdr3_nt: TGTGCCAGCAGCGTAACCTCCTCGGGTGGCTACACCTTC

clone_size: NA
j_call: TRBJ2-3
d_call: NA
v_call: TRBV5-5
cdr3_aa: CASSLDVRTDTQYF
cdr3_nt: TGTGCCAGCAGCTTGGACGTCCGCACAGATACGCAGTATTTT

clone_size: NA
j_call: TRBJ1-2
d_call: TRBD1
v_call: TRBV28
cdr3_aa: CASSMTGGVYGYTF
cdr3_nt: TGTGCCAGCAGTATGACAGGGGGGGTCTATGGCTACACCTTC

clone_size: NA
j_call: TRBJ2-1
d_call: TRBD2
v_call: TRBV5-1
cdr3_aa: CASTLTSGGPNEQFF
cdr3_nt: TGCGCCAGCACCCTGACTAGCGGGGGGCCGAATGAGCAGTTCTTC

clone_size: NA
j_call: TRBJ2-7
d_call: NA
v_call: TRBV27
cdr3_aa: CASSLSSGFYEQYF
cdr3_nt: TGTGCCAGCAGTTTATCCTCGGGATTCTACGAGCAGTACTTC

clone_size: NA
j_call: TRBJ2-5
d_call: TRBD2
v_call: TRBV9
cdr3_aa: CASSVDASGSQETQYF
cdr3_nt: TGTGCCAGCAGCGTAGATGCTAGCGGGAGCCAAGAGACCCAGTACTTC

clone_size: few
j_call: TRBJ2-5
d_call: NA
v_call: TRBV20-1
cdr3_aa: CSAAGQNQETQYF
cdr3_nt: TGCAGTGCGGCAGGACAGAACCAAGAGACCCAGTACTTC

clone_size: few
j_call: TRBJ2-2
d_call: TRBD1
v_call: TRBV3-1
cdr3_aa: CASGQGPNTGELFF
cdr3_nt: TGTGCCAGCGGACAGGGTCCGAACACCGGGGAGCTGTTTTTT

clone_size: few
j_call: TRBJ2-5
d_call: TRBD1
v_call: TRBV5-1
cdr3_aa: CASRYRTGQRETQYF
cdr3_nt: TGCGCCAGCAGATATCGGACAGGCCAGAGGGAGACCCAGTACTTC

clone_size: few
j_call: TRBJ1-1
d_call: TRBD1
v_call: TRBV4-1
cdr3_aa: CASSQADRDNTEAFF
cdr3_nt: TGCGCCAGCAGCCAAGCCGACAGGGATAACACTGAAGCTTTCTTT

clone_size: few
j_call: TRBJ2-1
d_call: NA
v_call: TRBV19
cdr3_aa: CASSIWGSSYNEQFF
cdr3_nt: TGTGCCAGTAGTATTTGGGGGAGCTCCTACAATGAGCAGTTCTTC

clone_size: few
j_call: TRBJ2-1
d_call: TRBD2
v_call: TRBV7-6
cdr3_aa: CASSLETSGGVYNEQFF
cdr3_nt: TGTGCCAGCAGCTTAGAAACTAGCGGGGGGGTCTACAATGAGCAGTTCTTC

clone_size: few
j_call: TRBJ1-4
d_call: NA
v_call: TRBV4-2
cdr3_aa: CASSQELAAGLSEKLFF
cdr3_nt: TGTGCCAGCAGCCAAGAACTAGCGGCAGGCTTGAGTGAAAAACTGTTTTTT

clone_size: NA
j_call: TRBJ1-5
d_call: NA
v_call: TRBV27
cdr3_aa: CASSLSTRFLGQPQHF
cdr3_nt: TGTGCCAGCAGTTTATCGACCAGGTTTCTCGGTCAGCCCCAGCATTTT

clone_size: few
j_call: TRBJ2-5
d_call: TRBD1
v_call: TRBV7-9
cdr3_aa: CASSMDRGRRETQYF
cdr3_nt: TGTGCCAGCAGCATGGACAGGGGGCGCCGGGAGACCCAGTACTTC

clone_size: few
j_call: TRBJ1-1
d_call: TRBD1
v_call: TRBV12-3/TRBV12-4
cdr3_aa: CASSTSGGASGAFF
cdr3_nt: TGTGCCAGCAGTACCTCAGGGGGCGCTTCGGGAGCTTTCTTT